Presented here are 10 T cell receptor beta chains from one specimen sequenced in a study of blood T cell repertoires in COVID-19. TCRdb's copy holds only in-frame clones and misses some; the assay was immunoSEQ multiplex PCR. The sample contains about 200,000 clones, about 87% of which appear only once. The material sequenced was peripheral blood. Receptors were obtained from a man aged 60 to 75 who had recovered from COVID-19.

For the CDR3, the DNA is TGCGCCAGCAGCTATCAGGGGAGCTCCTACAATGAGCAGTTCTTC. This translates into CASSYQGSSYNEQFF. The chain couples TRBV5-1 to TRBJ2-1; possibly TRBD1 for D (6 bases). The CDR3 extends over 15 amino acids. Between the trimmed V and J ends, which lost 3 bases and 0 bases, there was a span of 10 bases. Germline V gene sequence: CDR1 SGHRS, CDR2 YFSETQ.

This chain connects TRBV30 to TRBJ2-7, with 7 bases matching TRBD2. Germline V lookup: CDR1 GTSNPN, CDR2 SVGIG (reference sequence). CDR3 length: 12 residues. J lost 2 bases, V lost 3 bases, and 1 base had no gene match. The CDR3 protein is CAWSGGTYEQYF. The DNA of the CDR3 is TGTGCCTGGAGCGGGGGGACCTACGAGCAGTACTTC.

The rearrangement uses TRBV5-1 and TRBJ2-3, with D possibly TRBD2 on 6 matching bases. Trimming pared 0 bases from V and 3 bases from J, leaving 14 bases between. CDR1 SGHRS and CDR2 YFSETQ come from the germline V gene. The CDR3 has 16 residues. CDR3 sequence (DNA): TGCGCCAGCAGCTTGGCAGGGTTTGGGGGGACAGATACGCAGTATTTT. Translating gives CASSLAGFGGTDTQYF.

On this clone: A read error may produce the germline difference seen at one junction end. The chain couples TRBV7-6 to TRBJ1-2, with D possibly matching TRBD1 (6 bases). Per germline, CDR1 SGHVS and CDR2 FNYEAQ. This CDR3 has 16 amino acids. The CDR3 bases are TGTGCCAGCAGCTTCCCCCCGGGGGGGGCTAACAATGGCTACACCTTC. Encoded protein: CASSFPPGGANNGYTF.

The CDR3 DNA is TGTGCCTGGAGTGACAGGGGGCGCGAAAAACTGTTTTTT. Amino acids: CAWSDRGREKLFF. This chain links TRBV30 with TRBJ1-4, with TRBD1 identical over 9 bases. Germline V gene data show CDR1 as GTSNPN and CDR2 as SVGIG (reference sequence). The CDR3 totals 13 residues. Trimming took 1 base from V and 8 from J; bases not matched to a gene: 2.

V usage is TRBV12-5 and J usage is TRBJ2-2, with 8 bases matching TRBD2. V was pared by 2 bases and J by 7 bases, with 3 bases of the junction left unmatched. Germline lookup yields CDR1 LGHNT and CDR2 FRNRAP. The CDR3 runs 14 residues. The CDR3 coding sequence is TGTGCTAGTGGTTTGAGCGGGGGTATCGGGGAGCTGTTTTTT. Its protein product is CASGLSGGIGELFF.

V gene TRBV5-1 combines with J gene TRBJ2-3; TRBD2 matches at 10 bases. CDR1 and CDR2 from the germline V gene are SGHRS and YFSETQ. The CDR3 is made up of 17 amino acids. Trimming removed 0 bases from V and 1 base from J; junction bases left unmatched: 5. CDR3 nucleotides: TGCGCCAGCAGCTTGGACTTCCTAGCGGGGGGCACAGATACGCAGTATTTT. It yields the protein CASSLDFLAGGTDTQYF. The whole variable domain, filled in from reference TRBV5-1 and TRBJ2-3, reads KAGVTQTPRYLIKTRGQQVTLSCSPISGHRSVSWYQQTPGQGLQFLFEYFSETQRNKGNFPGRFSGRQFSNSRSEMNVSTLELGDSALYLCASSLDFLAGGTDTQYFGPGTRLTVL.

The genes are TRBV6-5 and TRBJ1-2; 8 nucleotides match TRBD1. The CDR3 sequence is 15 residues long. Germline loops: CDR1 MNHEY, CDR2 SVGAGI. V shed 7 bases, J shed 7 bases, and the junction held 14 bases outside the gene matches. The CDR3 spells CASIRSAGGEIGYTF. The CDR3 DNA follows: TGTGCCAGCATTAGGTCGGCAGGGGGCGAAATTGGCTACACCTTC.

V usage is TRBV6-1 and J usage is TRBJ2-3; weak D call: TRBD2 (6 bases). CDR3 length equals 15 residues. With 2 bases removed from V and 4 bases from J, the gap between germline ends came to 13 bases. Per germline, CDR1 MNHNS and CDR2 SASEGT. The CDR3 coding sequence is TGTGCCAGCAGTGAACGGCCCGGGGGAGCAGATACGCAGTATTTT. Protein sequence: CASSERPGGADTQYF.

This chain joins TRBV5-1 and TRBJ2-3; 9 nucleotides align to TRBD2. Trimming cost V 6 bases and J 4 bases; bases outside gene matches: 15. Germline CDR1 SGHRS, CDR2 YFSETQ. The CDR3 runs 17 residues. The DNA of the CDR3 is TGCGCCAGCACCCTAGGGAGTAGCGGGAGATTCGCAGATACGCAGTATTTT. Translating it yields CASTLGSSGRFADTQYF.